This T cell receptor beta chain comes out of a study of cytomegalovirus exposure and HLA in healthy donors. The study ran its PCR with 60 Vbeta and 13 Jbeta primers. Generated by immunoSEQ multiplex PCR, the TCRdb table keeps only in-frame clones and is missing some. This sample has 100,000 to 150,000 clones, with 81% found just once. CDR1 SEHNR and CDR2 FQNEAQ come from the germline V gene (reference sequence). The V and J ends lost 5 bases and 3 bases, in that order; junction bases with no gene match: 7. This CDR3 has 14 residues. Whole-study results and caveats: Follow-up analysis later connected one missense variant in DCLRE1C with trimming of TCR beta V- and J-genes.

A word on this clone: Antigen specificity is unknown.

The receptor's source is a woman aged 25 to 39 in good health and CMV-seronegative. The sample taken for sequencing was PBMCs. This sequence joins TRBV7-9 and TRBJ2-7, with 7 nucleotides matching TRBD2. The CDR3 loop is CASSPGLVYYEQYF. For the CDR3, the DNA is TGTGCCAGCAGCCCCGGACTAGTCTACTACGAGCAGTACTTC.